These T cell receptor beta chains were read from a single sample in a study of T-cell memory formation after mild COVID-19. TCRdb ran MiXCR on the 5' RACE reads and lists one entry per CDR3 protein. Of about 250,000 distinct CDR3 sequences detected, 15% to 17% appear once; the ten largest clones hold around 2%. The sample was PBMCs or a T cell subset sorted from them (not recorded which). The receptor set was obtained from an adult woman who had mild COVID-19 (a few samples of this study predate the infection). Cell type and time point are not known. The CDR3 runs from the conserved cysteine through the conserved F or W. D genes are given only for firm matches. Where a row states a size, it is once, few, many or the class of an expanded clone; other rows omit it.

>.|few|TRBJ1-1|TRBV18
TGTGCCAGCTCGCCAGGACAGATCCCCTCAAGAGCTTTCTTT
CASSPGQIPSRAFF
>.|many|TRBJ2-5|TRBV12-3/TRBV12-4
TGTGCCAGCAGCCCCGGACGACTAGGCCAAGAGACCCAGTACTTC
CASSPGRLGQETQYF
>TRBD2|.|TRBJ2-1|TRBV7-6
TGTGCCAGCAGCTTAACCGCGGGGGGGCTGAATGAGCAGTTCTTC
CASSLTAGGLNEQFF
>.|many|TRBJ2-3|TRBV5-1
TGCGCCAGCAGCTCCCTCGGAAGGGCAGATACGCAGTATTTT
CASSSLGRADTQYF
>.|few|TRBJ2-4|TRBV4-2
TGTGCCAGCAGCCAAGATTTAGGGACTCCGACTTATAGCATTCAGTACTTC
CASSQDLGTPTYSIQYF
>TRBD2|.|TRBJ2-7|TRBV20-1
TGCAGTGCTGCAACCGGGACTAGCGGGGGTATTCCGTACTTC
CSAATGTSGGIPYF
>TRBD1|.|TRBJ1-1|TRBV20-1
TGCAGTGCTAGAGGGGGACAGGGGAACACTGAAGCTTTCTTT
CSARGGQGNTEAFF
>.|.|TRBJ2-5|TRBV20-1
TGCAGTGCTAGTACTTTGCAGGGGGAGACCCAGTACTTC
CSASTLQGETQYF
>TRBD1|few|TRBJ2-6|TRBV4-2
TGTGCCAGCAGCCAAGTCGGATCCGGGACAGGGTCTGGGGCCAACGTCCTGACTTTC
CASSQVGSGTGSGANVLTF
>.|few|TRBJ2-3|TRBV5-4
TGTGCCAGCAGCTTGAGGGTCAGTCACACAGATACGCAGTATTTT
CASSLRVSHTDTQYF
>.|.|TRBJ2-7|TRBV6-5
TGTGCCAGCAACCGCAACTCCTACGAGCAGTACTTC
CASNRNSYEQYF
>.|few|TRBJ1-3|TRBV18
TGTGCCAGCTCACCACCCGGACAGAGAAACACCATATATTTT
CASSPPGQRNTIYF
>.|.|TRBJ2-3|TRBV3-1
TGTGCCAGCAGTACGGGGGCGGGAGATACGCAGTATTTT
CASSTGAGDTQYF
>.|few|TRBJ2-1|TRBV24-1
TGTGCCACCGAAGGGTCGGGAAGTTCCTACAATGAGCAGTTCTTC
CATEGSGSSYNEQFF
>.|many|TRBJ2-7|TRBV7-6
TGTGCCAGCAGCTTAGCCTTCACCTACGAGCAGTACTTC
CASSLAFTYEQYF
>TRBD1|.|TRBJ1-2|TRBV20-1
TGCAGTGCCCAGGGGGGTCAAAACTATGGCTACACCTTC
CSAQGGQNYGYTF
>TRBD2|.|TRBJ2-3|TRBV10-3
TGTGCCATCAGTGCCTCCGGGACTAGCGGGAGCACAGATACGCAGTATTTT
CAISASGTSGSTDTQYF
>.|few|TRBJ1-3|TRBV19
TGTGCCAGTAGTCTGACTCCAAACTCTGGAAACACCATATATTTT
CASSLTPNSGNTIYF
>.|.|TRBJ1-5|TRBV15
TGTGCCACCAGCAGAGAGGTTCAGCCCCAGCATTTT
CATSREVQPQHF
>.|.|TRBJ2-7|TRBV2
TGTGCCAGCACTTCAGCGGTGCCTTCCGAGCAGTACTTC
CASTSAVPSEQYF
>TRBD1|.|TRBJ2-2|TRBV7-2
TGTGCCAGCAGCTTAAACCCGCAGGGGGCTCCCGGGGAGCTGTTTTTT
CASSLNPQGAPGELFF
>TRBD2|.|TRBJ2-1|TRBV20-1
TGCAGTGCCTATCCGACTAGCGGGGGGTATGGTGAGCAGTTCTTC
CSAYPTSGGYGEQFF
>TRBD1|.|TRBJ1-6|TRBV30
TGTGCCGGGGGACAGGGACTTAATTCACCCCTCCACTTT
CAGGQGLNSPLHF
>TRBD2|.|TRBJ2-1|TRBV5-6
TGTGCCAGCAGCTTGAGGTCTAGCGGGTGGGATGAGCAGTTCTTC
CASSLRSSGWDEQFF
>.|many|TRBJ1-4|TRBV4-1
TGCGCCAGCAGCCGCTTGCTTTCAGGGTTCACTAATGAAAAACTGTTTTTT
CASSRLLSGFTNEKLFF
>TRBD2|.|TRBJ2-5|TRBV15
TGTGCCACCAGCAGAGATGCGGGGGTACAAGAGACCCAGTACTTC
CATSRDAGVQETQYF
>TRBD2|few|TRBJ2-4|TRBV6-6
TGTGCCAGCAGTTCGGGGCGGGGGGCTCAGGACGGCATTCAGTACTTC
CASSSGRGAQDGIQYF
>TRBD1|.|TRBJ2-7|TRBV29-1
TGCAGCGTCCGGGACAGGGATCACGAGCAGTACTTC
CSVRDRDHEQYF
>.|few|TRBJ2-7|TRBV5-1
TGCGCCAGCAGCCCCCGCCTAGCTGGGGGTAGCTACGAGCAGTACTTC
CASSPRLAGGSYEQYF
>.|.|TRBJ2-3|TRBV5-5
TGTGCCAGCAGCTTGGTGGGGGCAGATACGCAGTATTTT
CASSLVGADTQYF
>TRBD1|few|TRBJ2-1|TRBV12-3/TRBV12-4
TGTGCCAGCAGTCTAATGCAGGGGGCACATGAGCAGTTCTTC
CASSLMQGAHEQFF
>.|few|TRBJ2-3|TRBV7-3
TGTGCCAGCAGCATACAGGGATCGACGCAGTATTTT
CASSIQGSTQYF
>TRBD2|few|TRBJ2-7|TRBV7-2
TGTGCCAGCAGCTTAGTACTAGCGGGAAGCGAGCAGTACTTC
CASSLVLAGSEQYF
>TRBD1|.|TRBJ2-7|TRBV11-3
TGTGCCAGCAGCCCCCCCGGACAGGAATACGAGCAGTACTTC
CASSPPGQEYEQYF
>.|few|TRBJ2-1|TRBV4-3
TGCGCCAGCAGCCAAAAAATCCCGGGGGACTCATGGGGCAATGAGCAGTTCTTC
CASSQKIPGDSWGNEQFF
>.|.|TRBJ2-5|TRBV24-1
TGTGCCACCGGAAGTGGCCAAGAGACCCAGTACTTC
CATGSGQETQYF
>TRBD2|few|TRBJ2-5|TRBV7-2
TGTGCCAGCAGCTCGAGGGCCGGGAGGCAAGAGACCCAGTACTTC
CASSSRAGRQETQYF
>.|many|TRBJ2-2|TRBV7-3
TGTGCCAGCAGCTTCTACGGTGGCCCCGGGGAGCTGTTTTTT
CASSFYGGPGELFF
>TRBD1|.|TRBJ2-1|TRBV9
TGTGCCAGCAGCGACGGGACAGGGAGCAATGAGCAGTTCTTC
CASSDGTGSNEQFF
>.|few|TRBJ2-3|TRBV6-5
TGTGCCAGCAGTTATCGACAGGAGAGCACAGATACGCAGTATTTT
CASSYRQESTDTQYF
>.|few|TRBJ1-1|TRBV7-9
TGTGCCAGCAGACCCCTCGCTGGGAACACTGAAGCTTTCTTT
CASRPLAGNTEAFF
>TRBD1|many|TRBJ1-1|TRBV29-1
TGCTCAACAGGGGGGCGAACTGAAGCTTTCTTT
CSTGGRTEAFF
>.|.|TRBJ2-7|TRBV7-2
TGTGCCAGCAGCCGCTGGGGAGAGTGGTGGGCAGGTAACTCCTACGAGCAGTACTTC
CASSRWGEWWAGNSYEQYF
>.|.|TRBJ1-1|TRBV5-1
TGCGCCAGCAGCACGACCGGAGGTACTGAAGCTTTCTTT
CASSTTGGTEAFF
>.|.|TRBJ1-2|TRBV5-1
TGCGCCAGCAGCTTGAACCCGAATTATGGCTACAACTTC
CASSLNPNYGYNF
>TRBD1|many|TRBJ2-2|TRBV7-4
TGTGCCAGCAGCTTAACCTGGGGACAGCTCACCGGGGAGCTGTTTTTT
CASSLTWGQLTGELFF
>.|.|TRBJ2-3|TRBV29-1
TGCAGCGTTGGACGGGGAGATACGCAGTATTTT
CSVGRGDTQYF
>.|.|TRBJ2-5|TRBV30
TGTGCCTGGAGCCTCTCTACAGGGTATTCCCAGTACTTC
CAWSLSTGYSQYF
>.|once|TRBJ2-7|TRBV30
TGTGCCTGGAGCAAAGAGCGGGAGCAGTACTTC
CAWSKEREQYF
>.|many|TRBJ2-1|TRBV29-1
TGCAGCGTTGAAGATCTGGCCGGGACTTCCTACAATGAGCAGTTCTTC
CSVEDLAGTSYNEQFF
>.|.|TRBJ2-5|TRBV4-3
TGCGCCAGCAGCCTCCAGGGGGAGGTCAGGGAGACCCAGTACTTC
CASSLQGEVRETQYF
>TRBD1|.|TRBJ1-1|TRBV5-4
TGTGCCAGCAGCGTTGGACAGGGGACGACTGAAGCTTTCTTT
CASSVGQGTTEAFF
>.|.|TRBJ2-1|TRBV7-9
TGTGCCAGCAGCTTAGCGCAGGGGAAGAGGAACAATGAGCAGTTCTTC
CASSLAQGKRNNEQFF
>.|.|TRBJ2-5|TRBV20-1
TGCAGTGCTAGAGATTCCGGACTGGGGAAAGAGACCCAGTACTTC
CSARDSGLGKETQYF